This TCR beta chain was captured by sequencing in a study of blood T cell repertoires in COVID-19. The table came from immunoSEQ multiplex PCR; TCRdb's copy has only in-frame clones and leaves some out. The sample shows 150,000 or so clones, around 80% of them seen only once. Material: peripheral blood. The TCR sequence derives from a human donor with acute or convalescent COVID-19. The donor label of this sample is uncertain.

Here the CDR3 reads CASSHQGPTEAFF. CDR3 nucleotide sequence: TGTGCCAGCAGCCACCAGGGGCCCACTGAAGCTTTCTTT. The chain couples TRBV3-1 (or the pseudogene TRBV3-2) to TRBJ1-1; tentative D call: TRBD1 (6 bases). V lost 3 bases to trimming and J lost 4 bases, with 9 bases between them. The CDR3 loop spans 13 amino acids. Germline V gene sequence: CDR1 LGHDT, CDR2 YNNKEL (reference sequence).